This TCR beta chain originates from a study of post-analysis software for immune sequencing data. This clonotype was observed a few times. Its antigen is unknown. Unique molecular identifiers were built into the TCR beta cDNA libraries. Once about 0.9 to 11 million T cells were used, hundreds of thousands of cDNA molecules resulted. TCRdb fed the PCR reads into MiXCR, producing one record per CDR3 protein. The table lists over 700,000 distinct CDR3 sequences, approximately 30% of them singletons, with 0.5% to 0.6% in the top ten. The CDR3 spans 13 residues. CDR1 and CDR2 (germline): SQVTM, ANQGSEA. V gave up 1 base and J gave up 0 bases, with 7 bases separating them. Study-wide results and caveats: There was significantly lower normalized Chao1 diversity in multiple sclerosis patients than in controls. The study found TRBV5-6, TRBV5-1 and TRBV20-1 among roughly 5 TRBV segments more frequent in patients than controls.

Sequencing used blood. V is TRBV29-1 and J is TRBJ2-7; D is undetermined. This TCR came from a girl under 18 with multiple sclerosis. CDR3 in DNA: TGCAGCGTTGAAGCAGATTCCTCCTACGAGCAGTACTTC. As protein: CSVEADSSYEQYF.